The 14 T cell receptor beta chains given below trace back to one sample, sequenced in a study of shared clonotypes between healthy human individuals. The method was immunoSEQ multiplex PCR; TCRdb's version includes in-frame clones alone and lacks a portion of them. The data contain about 490,000 clones, around 78% of them singletons. Source material: PBMCs. These receptors came from a woman aged 40 to 49 in good health. Some clones in this sample may be carry-over from other donors' samples.

This clone was detected only a few times. The same CDR3 is also encoded by other DNA sequences in this sample. This chain joins TRBV28 and TRBJ2-7, with a tentative D call TRBD2 (6 bases). The CDR3 covers 13 residues. V lost 5 bases, J lost 8 bases, and 16 bases lay in between. Germline values: CDR1 MDHEN, CDR2 SYDVKM. CDR3 bases: TGTGCCAGCAGTGGCACTAGCCGGCAGAAGCAGTACTTC. It is translated as CASSGTSRQKQYF.

The chain recombines TRBV4-2 with TRBJ1-2, with D perhaps matching TRBD1 (6 bases). V lost 5 bases and J 6 bases, leaving 19 bases between the germline ends. CDR1 and CDR2 from the germline V gene are LGHNA and YNFKEQ. The CDR3 has 15 amino acids. The CDR3 is CASSGASGAGDGYTF. In DNA form, the CDR3 reads TGTGCCAGCAGCGGGGCTTCAGGGGCCGGCGATGGCTACACCTTC.

V usage is TRBV5-4 and J usage is TRBJ2-2, with D possibly matching TRBD1 (6 bases). V was pared by 4 bases and J by 2 bases, with 15 bases between. Germline assignment: CDR1 SGHNT and CDR2 YYREEE (reference sequence). CDR3 size: 16 residues. The CDR3 region is CASSIQGTVNTGELFF. The DNA for the CDR3 is TGTGCCAGCAGCATCCAGGGGACCGTTAACACCGGGGAGCTGTTTTTT.

This clone was found once. The V call is TRBV11-2, the J call TRBJ1-1; TRBD1 aligns across 10 bases. This CDR3 has 15 residues. V gave up 4 bases and J gave up 1 base; unmatched junction bases: 3. Looked up from germline, CDR1 is SGHAT and CDR2 is FQNNGV. The CDR3 nucleotides are TGTGCCAGCAGCTCTAGGACAGGGGGGAACACTGAAGCTTTCTTT. Translated, it gives CASSSRTGGNTEAFF.

The chain links TRBV28 to TRBJ2-1, with 8 bases that match TRBD2. The CDR3 spans 17 residues. The germline V gene encodes CDR1 MDHEN and CDR2 SYDVKM. Unmatched junction bases numbered 9, after V lost 5 bases and J lost 0 bases. DNA for the CDR3: TGTGCCAGCAGTCCGACTAGCGTCTACAGCTCCTACAATGAGCAGTTCTTC. Translating it yields CASSPTSVYSSYNEQFF.

The chain combines TRBV4-3 with TRBJ2-3, with 8 bases that match TRBD2. This CDR3 has 15 residues. V lost 4 bases to trimming and J lost 4 bases; unmatched junction nucleotides: 7. Per germline, CDR1 LGHNA and CDR2 YSLEER. CDR3 in DNA: TGCGCCAGCAGCCGCGGCGCCGGGAGGGCAGATACGCAGTATTTT. The encoded protein is CASSRGAGRADTQYF.

The J gene is TRBJ2-1, the V gene TRBV21-1. TRBV21-1 corresponds to a pseudogene. The CDR3 covers 17 residues. CDR3 DNA: TGTGCCAGCAGCAACCTCCCGGGACCTGGGGTATACAATGAGCAGTTCTTC. Its translation is CASSNLPGPGVYNEQFF.

This clone was observed a handful of times. This chain connects TRBV18 to TRBJ2-7; D possibly corresponds to TRBD1 (5 bases). CDR3 length: 13 amino acids. Per the germline V gene, CDR1 is KGHSH and CDR2 is LQKENI. Between the trimmed V and J ends, which lost 5 bases and 2 bases, there was a span of 10 bases. CDR3 amino acids: CASSTADTYEQYF. CDR3 DNA: TGTGCCAGCTCAACGGCGGACACCTACGAGCAGTACTTC.

This chain joins TRBV28 and TRBJ2-2; no definite D call. The CDR3 contains 15 residues. With 2 bases removed from V and 1 base from J, the gap between germline ends came to 8 bases. Per the germline V gene, CDR1 is MDHEN and CDR2 is SYDVKM. CDR3 coding DNA: TGTGCCAGCAGTTTACGATCGGGGAACACCGGGGAGCTGTTTTTT. Translating gives CASSLRSGNTGELFF. Drawing the rest from reference TRBV28 and TRBJ2-2, the complete variable domain is DVKVTQSSRYLVKRTGEKVFLECVQDMDHENMFWYRQDPGLGLRLIYFSYDVKMKEKGDIPEGYSVSREKKERFSLILESASTNQTSMYLCASSLRSGNTGELFFGEGSRLTVL.

The sample holds one count of this clone. The rearrangement uses TRBV2 and TRBJ1-1, with TRBD1 as a possible D gene (6 bases). The CDR3 runs 14 residues. The V end was cut by 7 bases, the J end by 4 bases, with 16 bases between. Germline CDR1 and CDR2: SNHLY and FYNNEI. This CDR3 reads CASTSQGPRTEAFF. Written as DNA, the CDR3 is TGTGCCAGCACCAGCCAGGGGCCACGCACTGAAGCTTTCTTT.

The V and J genes are TRBV4-1 and TRBJ2-5, with a possible D match to TRBD2 (7 bases). The V end lost 1 base, the J end lost 1 base, and 16 bases lay between the germline ends. Germline CDR1 reads MGHRA; CDR2 reads YSYEKL. This CDR3 region has 17 residues. The CDR3 nucleotides read TGCGCCAGCAGCCAAGGATTAGGGGGAGGGCCCCAAGAGACCCAGTACTTC. This sequence encodes CASSQGLGGGPQETQYF.

The CDR3 spells CASSLVGPTVGYTF. CDR3 in DNA: TGTGCCAGCAGCTTAGTGGGGCCAACGGTTGGCTACACCTTC. This chain links TRBV5-6 with TRBJ1-2, with D possibly matching TRBD1 (5 bases). Germline-derived CDR1 and CDR2 are SGHDT and YYEEEE. V lost 2 bases and J lost 7, with 15 bases in between. The CDR3 contains 14 residues.

This clone has a count of ten or more. Other DNA sequences within the sample encode an identical CDR3. The V call is TRBV29-1, the J call TRBJ1-1; D possibly corresponds to TRBD1 (5 bases). The CDR3 is 13 residues long. The V end lost 6 bases, the J end lost 5 bases, and 16 bases lay between the germline ends. The germline gives CDR1 SQVTM, CDR2 ANQGSEA. CDR3 coding DNA: TGCAGCGTGGGGCAGAGACTAGGGACTGAAGCTTTCTTT. Its translation: CSVGQRLGTEAFF.

This chain uses TRBV28 with TRBJ1-4; D gene uncertain. Germline V gene data show CDR1 as MDHEN and CDR2 as SYDVKM. The V and J ends lost 6 bases and 2 bases respectively, with 7 bases between them. The CDR3 covers 13 residues. The CDR3 DNA sequence: TGTGCCAGCAGCTATAACACTAATGAAAAACTGTTTTTT. Translated, it gives CASSYNTNEKLFF.